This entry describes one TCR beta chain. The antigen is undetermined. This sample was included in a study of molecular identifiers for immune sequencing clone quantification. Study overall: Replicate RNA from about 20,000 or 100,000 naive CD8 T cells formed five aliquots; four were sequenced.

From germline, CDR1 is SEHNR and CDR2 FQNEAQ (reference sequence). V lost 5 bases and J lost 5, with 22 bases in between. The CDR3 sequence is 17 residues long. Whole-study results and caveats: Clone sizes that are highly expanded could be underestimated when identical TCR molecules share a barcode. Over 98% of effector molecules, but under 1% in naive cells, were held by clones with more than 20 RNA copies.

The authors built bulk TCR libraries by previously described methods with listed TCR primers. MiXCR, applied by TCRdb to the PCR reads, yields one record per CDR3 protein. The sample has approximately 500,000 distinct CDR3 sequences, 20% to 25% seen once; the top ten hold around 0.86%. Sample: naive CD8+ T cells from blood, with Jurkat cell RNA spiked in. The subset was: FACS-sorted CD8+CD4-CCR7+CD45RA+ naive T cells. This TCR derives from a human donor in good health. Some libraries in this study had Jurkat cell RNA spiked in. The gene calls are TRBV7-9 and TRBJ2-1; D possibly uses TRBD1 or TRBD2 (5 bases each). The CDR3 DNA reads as TGTGCCAGCAGCCCACGGAATCAGGGAGTGGAGAACAATGAGCAGTTCTTC. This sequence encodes CASSPRNQGVENNEQFF.